This T cell receptor beta chain was captured in a study of blood T cell repertoires in COVID-19. Overall study: Material from acute and convalescent COVID-19 was sourced from the United States, Italy and Spain. PBMCs, B-cell-depleted T cells, or T cells provided the cDNA or gDNA that made up the material.

Authors' methods: Reference gene primer amplification gave nucleated cell count estimates. TCRdb's copy holds only in-frame clones and misses some; the assay was immunoSEQ multiplex PCR. V and J calls plus clone size are reproduced from that table; the DNA served to infer D and trimming. In the table there are around 40,000 clones, 86% of which are singletons. Per the germline V gene, CDR1 is SGHNT and CDR2 is YENEEA. This CDR3 comprises 17 residues. The junction had 9 bases not matched to a gene; V was cut back by 5 bases and J by 3 bases. The J gene is TRBJ2-5, the V gene TRBV11-3; 13 bases are a match to TRBD2. Sequencing was carried out using peripheral blood. This clonotype was sampled from a man aged 55-75 years with active COVID-19. The CDR3 protein is CASSLGTSGTGEETQYF. The CDR3, as DNA: TGTGCCAGCAGCCTAGGGACTAGCGGGACCGGGGAAGAGACCCAGTACTTC.